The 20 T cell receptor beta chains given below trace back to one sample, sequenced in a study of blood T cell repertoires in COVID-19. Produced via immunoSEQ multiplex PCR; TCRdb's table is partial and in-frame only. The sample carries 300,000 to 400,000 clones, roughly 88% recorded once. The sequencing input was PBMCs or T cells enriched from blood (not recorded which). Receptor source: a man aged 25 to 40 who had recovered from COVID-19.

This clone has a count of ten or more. In DNA form, the CDR3 reads TGTGCCAGCAGCCAAGGGGGCCCCTACGAGCAGTACTTC. This sequence encodes CASSQGGPYEQYF. This rearrangement joins TRBV3-1 (or the pseudogene TRBV3-2) to TRBJ2-7; D perhaps matches TRBD1 (5 bases). Germline CDR1 LGHDT, CDR2 YNNKEL (reference sequence). This CDR3 is 13 amino acids long. The V gene lost 1 base and the J gene lost 2 bases, with 6 bases spanning the gap.

The CDR3 DNA follows: TGTGCCAGCAGTTTGGGCAGCCAAGAGACCCAGTACTTC. It encodes CASSLGSQETQYF. The chain employs TRBV12-3 or TRBV12-4 and TRBJ2-5; D gene unclear. The V end lost 3 bases, the J end lost 1 base, and 6 bases lay between the germline ends. The CDR3 extends over 13 amino acids.

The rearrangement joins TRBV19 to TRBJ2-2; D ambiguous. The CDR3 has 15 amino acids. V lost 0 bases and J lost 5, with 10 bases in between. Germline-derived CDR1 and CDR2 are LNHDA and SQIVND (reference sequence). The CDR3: CASSIEAGITGELFF. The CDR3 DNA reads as TGTGCCAGTAGTATAGAGGCAGGAATTACCGGGGAGCTGTTTTTT.

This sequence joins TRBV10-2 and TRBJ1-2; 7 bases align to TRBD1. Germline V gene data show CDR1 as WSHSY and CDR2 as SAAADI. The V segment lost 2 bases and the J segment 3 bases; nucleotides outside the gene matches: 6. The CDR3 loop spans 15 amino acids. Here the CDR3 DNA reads TGCGCCAGCAGTGAGCCCCGGACAGGATACTATGGCTACACCTTC. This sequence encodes CASSEPRTGYYGYTF.

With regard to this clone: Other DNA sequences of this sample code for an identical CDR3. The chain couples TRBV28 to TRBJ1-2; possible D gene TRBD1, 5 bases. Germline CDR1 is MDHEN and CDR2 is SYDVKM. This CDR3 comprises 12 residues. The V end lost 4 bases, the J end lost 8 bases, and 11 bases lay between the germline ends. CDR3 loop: CASSSRGYGYTF. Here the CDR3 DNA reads TGTGCCAGCAGTTCACGGGGGTACGGCTACACCTTC.

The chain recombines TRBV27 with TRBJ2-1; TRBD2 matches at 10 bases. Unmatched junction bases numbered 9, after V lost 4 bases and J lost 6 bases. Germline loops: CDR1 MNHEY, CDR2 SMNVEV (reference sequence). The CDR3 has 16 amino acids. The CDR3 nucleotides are TGTGCCAGCAGTTCTCTTTGGAGCGGGGGGGTCAATGAGCAGTTCTTC. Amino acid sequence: CASSSLWSGGVNEQFF.

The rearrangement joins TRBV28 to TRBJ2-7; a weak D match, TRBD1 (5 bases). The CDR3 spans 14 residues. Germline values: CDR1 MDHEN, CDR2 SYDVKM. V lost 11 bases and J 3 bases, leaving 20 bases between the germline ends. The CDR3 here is CAESGGASHYEQYF. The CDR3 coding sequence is TGTGCCGAATCGGGTGGGGCGAGTCACTACGAGCAGTACTTC.

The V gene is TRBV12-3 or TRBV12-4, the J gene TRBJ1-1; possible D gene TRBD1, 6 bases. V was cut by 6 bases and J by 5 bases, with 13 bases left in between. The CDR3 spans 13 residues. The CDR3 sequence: CASSRGLGTEAFF. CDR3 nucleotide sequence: TGTGCCAGCAGCAGGGGTCTGGGGACTGAAGCTTTCTTT.

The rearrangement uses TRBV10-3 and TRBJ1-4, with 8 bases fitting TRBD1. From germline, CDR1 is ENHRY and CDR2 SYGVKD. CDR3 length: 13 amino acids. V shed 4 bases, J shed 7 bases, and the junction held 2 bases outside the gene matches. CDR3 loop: CAISGTGFEKLFF. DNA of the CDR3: TGTGCCATCAGTGGGACAGGGTTTGAAAAACTGTTTTTT.

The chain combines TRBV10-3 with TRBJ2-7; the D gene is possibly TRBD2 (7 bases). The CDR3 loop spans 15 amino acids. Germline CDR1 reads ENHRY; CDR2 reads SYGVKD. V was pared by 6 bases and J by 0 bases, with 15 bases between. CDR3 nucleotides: TGTGCCATCAGGGGGGCTAGCGGCCGCTCCTACGAGCAGTACTTC. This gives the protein CAIRGASGRSYEQYF.

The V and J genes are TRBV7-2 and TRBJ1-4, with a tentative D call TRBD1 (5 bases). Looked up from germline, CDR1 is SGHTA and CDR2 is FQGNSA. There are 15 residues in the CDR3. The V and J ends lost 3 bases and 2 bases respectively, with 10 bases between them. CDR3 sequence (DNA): TGTGCCAGCAGCTTGGGGGAGGGTACTAATGAAAAACTGTTTTTT. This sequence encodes CASSLGEGTNEKLFF.

The CDR3 region is CASSWTGTNEKLFF. For the CDR3, the DNA is TGTGCCAGCAGCTGGACAGGCACTAATGAAAAACTGTTTTTT. The chain is built from TRBV11-2 and TRBJ1-4, with 7 bases matching TRBD1. V lost 4 bases, J lost 2 bases, and 1 base stayed unmatched. Germline V gene lookup returns CDR1 SGHAT and CDR2 FQNNGV. The CDR3 has 14 amino acids. Full variable domain (rest looked up from reference TRBV11-2 and TRBJ1-4): EAGVAQSPRYKIIEKRQSVAFWCNPISGHATLYWYQQILGQGPKLLIQFQNNGVVDDSQLPKDRFSAERLKGVDSTLKIQPAKLEDSAVYLCASSWTGTNEKLFFGSGTQLSVL.

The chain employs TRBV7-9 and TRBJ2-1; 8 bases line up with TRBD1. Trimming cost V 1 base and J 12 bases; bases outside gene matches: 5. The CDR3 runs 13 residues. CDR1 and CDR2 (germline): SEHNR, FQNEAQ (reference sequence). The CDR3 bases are TGTGCCAGCAGCTTAGTGGACAGGGACGGGCAGTTCTTC. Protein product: CASSLVDRDGQFF.

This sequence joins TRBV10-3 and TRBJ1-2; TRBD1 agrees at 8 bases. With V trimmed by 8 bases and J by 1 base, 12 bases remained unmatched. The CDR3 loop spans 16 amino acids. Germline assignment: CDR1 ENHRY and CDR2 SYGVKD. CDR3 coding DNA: TGTGCCATCGCGGAAAACCGGGACAGGCGTAACTATGGCTACACCTTC. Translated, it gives CAIAENRDRRNYGYTF.

The CDR3 DNA follows: TGTGCCAGCAGTTCCCACCTTGGACAGGGGGACTATGGCTACACCTTC. Translation: CASSSHLGQGDYGYTF. This rearrangement joins TRBV28 to TRBJ1-2, with 10 bases identical to TRBD1. Germline CDR1 reads MDHEN; CDR2 reads SYDVKM. V lost 4 bases, J lost 3 bases, and 8 bases stayed unmatched. The CDR3 spans 16 residues.

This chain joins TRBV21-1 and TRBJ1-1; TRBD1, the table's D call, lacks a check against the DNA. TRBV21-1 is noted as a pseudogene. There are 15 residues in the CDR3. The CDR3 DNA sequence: TGTGCCAGCACCCGGAAGGCAGGGCCGGACACTGAAGCTTTCTTT. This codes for CASTRKAGPDTEAFF.

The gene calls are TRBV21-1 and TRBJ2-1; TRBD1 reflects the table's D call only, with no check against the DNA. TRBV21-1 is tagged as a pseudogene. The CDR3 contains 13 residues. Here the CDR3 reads CASSTQGTGEQFF. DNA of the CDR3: TGTGCCAGCAGCACACAGGGAACAGGGGAGCAGTTCTTC.

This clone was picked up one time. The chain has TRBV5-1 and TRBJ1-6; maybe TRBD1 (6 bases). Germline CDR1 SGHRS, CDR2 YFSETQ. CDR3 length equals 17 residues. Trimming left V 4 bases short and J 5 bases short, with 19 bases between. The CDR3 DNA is TGCGCCAGCAGCCATAGGGGGGGCGGGTGGAATAATTCACCCCTCCACTTT. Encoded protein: CASSHRGGGWNNSPLHF.

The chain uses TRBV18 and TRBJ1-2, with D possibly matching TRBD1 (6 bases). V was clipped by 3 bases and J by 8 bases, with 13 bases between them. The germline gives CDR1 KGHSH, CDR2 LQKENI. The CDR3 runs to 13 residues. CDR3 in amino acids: CASSPGGPLGYTF. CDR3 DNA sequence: TGTGCCAGCTCACCGGGGGGGCCTCTAGGCTACACCTTC.

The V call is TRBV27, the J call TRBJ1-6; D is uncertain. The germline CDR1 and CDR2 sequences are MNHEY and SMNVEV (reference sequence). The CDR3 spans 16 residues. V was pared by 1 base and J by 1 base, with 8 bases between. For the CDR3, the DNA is TGTGCCAGCAGTTTATTATCGGGTTCCTATAATTCACCCCTCCACTTT. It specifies CASSLLSGSYNSPLHF.